This T cell receptor (beta chain) came from a study of radiation and T cells in renal cell carcinoma. Germline values: CDR1 MNHEY, CDR2 SVGAGI. Germline trimming cut 6 bases from V and 7 bases from J; bases unmatched to any gene: 8. The CDR3 loop spans 13 amino acids. A word on this clone: The target antigen is unknown.

This sample's time point: blood 4 weeks post-SBRT, at nephrectomy. The treatment is: 15 Gy SBRT to primary tumor, nephrectomy 4 weeks later. Nephrectomy followed 15 Gy stereotactic body radiation by 4 weeks. Blood was sampled at baseline, 2 weeks and 4 weeks after SBRT. TCRdb keeps only in-frame clones here, not all; method: immunoSEQ multiplex PCR. The table lists fewer than 85,000 clones, roughly nine tenths of them singletons. Findings and limits, study-wide: No pretreatment tumor biopsies were available for baseline clonotypes. Top tumor clonotypes rose in blood 2 weeks post-radiation, then contracted.

Sequences were derived from blood, sampled from a patient whose treatment included radiotherapy and nephrectomy. The rearrangement links TRBV6-5 to TRBJ2-7, with 8 bases identical to TRBD2. The receptor was derived from a woman aged 70-85 years with renal cell carcinoma. CDR3 in amino acids: CASSGTRVLEQYF. In DNA, the CDR3 is TGTGCCAGCAGCGGGACTAGAGTGTTAGAGCAGTACTTC.